This T cell receptor beta chain was observed in a study of blood T cell repertoires in COVID-19. On the study more broadly: COVID-19 samples, acute and convalescent, were from the United States, Italy and Spain. Nucleic acid was either cDNA or gDNA, and it came from T cells, B-cell-depleted T cells, or PBMCs.

The germline V gene has CDR1 WSHSY and CDR2 SAAADI. V was clipped by 4 bases and J by 7 bases; unmatched bases: 10. The CDR3 has 15 residues. Assay: immunoSEQ multiplex PCR; the TCRdb copy retains only in-frame clones and omits some. Of 70,000 or so clones in the sample, 60% to 80% were seen once. Sequenced: peripheral blood. The receptor's source is a man in his sixties with acute or convalescent COVID-19. The rearrangement joins TRBV10-2 to TRBJ1-5, with TRBD1 matching 7 bases. The CDR3 DNA follows: TGCGCCAGCAGTGCCACTGACAGGACAGGACAGCCCCAGCATTTT. Residues: CASSATDRTGQPQHF.